The 21 T cell receptor beta chains in this list originate from one sample, sequenced in a study of cytomegalovirus exposure and HLA in healthy donors. The PCR was carried out with 60 Vbeta primers and 13 Jbeta primers. Repertoires were generated with immunoSEQ multiplex PCR, while TCRdb's copy carries only in-frame clones and drops some. Of 35,000 to 55,000 clones listed, under 70% are singletons. Sequencing was done on a sample of PBMCs. The receptor source for this set is a man aged 60 to 75 in good health and CMV-seropositive.

This clone was detected only a few times. CDR3 DNA: TGTGCCACCAGCAGAGAAAAGGGGGAGACACCCCACGAGCAGTACTTC. Translating it yields CATSREKGETPHEQYF. This sequence joins TRBV15 and TRBJ2-7, with D tentatively TRBD1 (6 bases). CDR3 length equals 16 residues. Germline V gene sequence: CDR1 LNHNV, CDR2 YYDKDF (reference sequence). Trimming removed 0 bases at V and 5 bases at J, with 17 bases between.

The table lists this clone with a few counts. The chain combines TRBV27 with TRBJ1-2; the D is unclear. Germline V gene lookup returns CDR1 MNHEY and CDR2 SMNVEV (reference sequence). The CDR3 covers 15 residues. V was shortened by 0 bases and J by 4 bases, with 12 bases between the two germline ends. The CDR3 loop is CASSLSINSFYGYTF. The CDR3 DNA sequence: TGTGCCAGCAGTTTATCGATCAACAGCTTCTATGGCTACACCTTC.

This clone has only a few counts. The chain links TRBV9 to TRBJ1-3, with TRBD1 matching over 9 bases. Trimming cost V 4 bases and J 3 bases; bases outside gene matches: 8. The CDR3 totals 16 residues. Germline V gene sequence: CDR1 SGDLS, CDR2 YYNGEE. The DNA of the CDR3 is TGTGCCAGCAGCTTAACCCCGGACAGGGGTGGAAACACCATATATTTT. It is translated as CASSLTPDRGGNTIYF.

The chain employs TRBV6-1 and TRBJ2-1, with TRBD2 as a possible D gene (6 bases). Germline V gene data show CDR1 as MNHNS and CDR2 as SASEGT. The CDR3 is 15 amino acids. Trimming cost V 6 bases and J 4 bases, with 16 bases left between them. CDR3 sequence (DNA): TGTGCCAGCAGCGCCCCGGTAGCGGAGTACAATGAGCAGTTCTTC. Amino acid sequence: CASSAPVAEYNEQFF.

V usage is TRBV2 and J usage is TRBJ2-7; weak D call: TRBD1 (5 bases). Germline values: CDR1 SNHLY, CDR2 FYNNEI. This CDR3 is built from 15 residues. V lost 2 bases and J 4 bases, leaving 15 bases between the germline ends. This chain's CDR3 is CASSESRTLYYEQYF. As DNA, the CDR3 is TGTGCCAGCAGTGAATCTCGGACACTATATTACGAGCAGTACTTC.

This clone was recorded a few times. The chain employs TRBV30 and TRBJ1-1; tentative D call: TRBD1 (5 bases). Trimming pared 2 bases from V and 8 bases from J, leaving 15 bases between. CDR1 is GTSNPN, CDR2 SVGIG, per germline (reference sequence). This CDR3 is 13 amino acids long. CDR3 region: CAWSSGGKGEAFF. The CDR3 nucleotides read TGTGCCTGGAGTTCGGGGGGGAAGGGAGAAGCTTTCTTT.

This clone was observed a few times. The chain employs TRBV11-2 and TRBJ1-1; weak D call: TRBD1 (5 bases). Trimming took off 0 bases at V and 8 bases at J, with 13 bases between the two ends. This CDR3 is 14 amino acids long. The germline V gene encodes CDR1 SGHAT and CDR2 FQNNGV. As DNA, the CDR3 is TGTGCCAGCAGCTTAGAACCGACGGGGGAAGAAGCTTTCTTT. It specifies CASSLEPTGEEAFF.

This clone was seen a few times. This chain links TRBV9 with TRBJ2-2; TRBD1 aligns across 10 bases. The CDR3 extends over 16 amino acids. Germline V gives CDR1 SGDLS, CDR2 YYNGEE. V trimming: 0 bases; J trimming: 4 bases; junction bases outside the gene matches: 3. CDR3 bases: TGTGCCAGCAGCGTAGCCGGGACAGGGGCCACCGGGGAGCTGTTTTTT. Encoded protein: CASSVAGTGATGELFF.

This chain joins TRBV7-9 and TRBJ1-2; D is undetermined. This CDR3 spans 13 amino acids. The ends were cut back, 5 bases at V and 1 base at J, with 8 bases in the middle. Germline V gene sequence: CDR1 SEHNR, CDR2 FQNEAQ (reference sequence). CDR3 residues: CASSLTDNYGYTF. The CDR3 nucleotides are TGTGCCAGCAGCCTTACAGATAACTATGGCTACACCTTC.

The chain has TRBV7-2 and TRBJ2-1; D is possibly TRBD2 (6 bases). Per germline, CDR1 SGHTA and CDR2 FQGNSA. CDR3 length: 16 amino acids. Trimming took off 3 bases at V and 0 bases at J, with 12 bases between the two ends. DNA for the CDR3: TGTGCCAGCAGCTTGAGCGGGTCCCCCTCCTACAATGAGCAGTTCTTC. This sequence encodes CASSLSGSPSYNEQFF.

The chain joins TRBV28 to TRBJ2-3; a possible D gene is TRBD1 (7 bases). Germline assignment: CDR1 MDHEN and CDR2 SYDVKM. Between the trimmed V and J ends, which lost 4 bases and 3 bases, there was a span of 17 bases. The CDR3 consists of 16 residues. The CDR3 loop reads CASSSQGEAKTDTQYF. In DNA, the CDR3 is TGTGCCAGCAGTTCCCAGGGGGAGGCAAAGACAGATACGCAGTATTTT.

The CDR3, as DNA: TGTGCCACCAGCAGAACTAGCGGGAGGGTCACAGAGACCCAGTACTTC. It specifies CATSRTSGRVTETQYF. This chain connects TRBV15 to TRBJ2-5, with 13 bases aligning to TRBD2. Germline CDR1 reads LNHNV; CDR2 reads YYDKDF (reference sequence). The CDR3 has 16 amino acids. V lost 2 bases to trimming and J lost 4 bases; unmatched junction nucleotides: 4.

V and J are TRBV30 and TRBJ1-5; 8 nucleotides line up with TRBD1. The CDR3 loop spans 14 amino acids. Germline CDR1 and CDR2: GTSNPN and SVGIG (reference sequence). V lost 5 bases, J lost 2 bases, and 5 bases stayed unmatched. The CDR3: CAWQGAVGNQPQHF. The CDR3 bases are TGTGCCTGGCAGGGGGCGGTGGGCAATCAGCCCCAGCATTTT.

This clone has more than one count but fewer than ten. The gene calls are TRBV11-2 and TRBJ1-1; perhaps TRBD1 as D (6 bases). Germline V lookup: CDR1 SGHAT, CDR2 FQNNGV. The CDR3 consists of 16 residues. V was shortened by 1 base and J by 2 bases, with 14 bases between the two germline ends. The CDR3 DNA sequence: TGTGCCAGCAGCTTAGTCTGGGGGGGCCCAAACACTGAAGCTTTCTTT. Residues: CASSLVWGGPNTEAFF.

J is TRBJ2-1 and V is TRBV5-5, with 10 bases lining up with TRBD2. Losses at the gene ends were 2 bases for V and 9 bases for J; bases not matched to a gene: 8. The germline gives CDR1 SGHKS, CDR2 YYEKEE (reference sequence). The length of the CDR3 is 15 residues. CDR3 loop: CASSFLASGSGEQFF. The DNA for the CDR3 is TGTGCCAGCAGCTTCTTGGCTAGCGGGAGTGGTGAGCAGTTCTTC.

This clone has more than one count but fewer than ten. The V and J genes are TRBV19 and TRBJ2-1, with D possibly matching TRBD2 (5 bases). The CDR3 totals 14 residues. Trimming cost V 5 bases and J 7 bases, with 15 bases left between them. Germline CDR1 is LNHDA and CDR2 is SQIVND (reference sequence). The CDR3 is CASSVLGSVNEQFF. CDR3 DNA: TGTGCCAGTAGTGTACTAGGGAGCGTAAATGAGCAGTTCTTC.

The chain employs TRBV7-9 and TRBJ1-2; D is perhaps TRBD1 (5 bases). V gave up 5 bases and J gave up 2 bases, with 27 bases separating them. The germline CDR1 and CDR2 sequences are SEHNR and FQNEAQ (reference sequence). The CDR3 totals 19 residues. The CDR3 reads CASSPGGAARNRGNYGYTF. The CDR3 DNA reads TGTGCCAGCAGCCCTGGTGGGGCCGCTCGAAACCGAGGAAACTATGGCTACACCTTC.

The rearrangement links TRBV29-1 to TRBJ2-4; D may be TRBD2 (5 bases). Germline loops: CDR1 SQVTM, CDR2 ANQGSEA. The CDR3 has 15 residues. Trimming removed 3 bases at V and 6 bases at J, with 18 bases between. The CDR3 region has the DNA TGCAGCGTTGAGGGCCACGGGGAGCTTCGAAACATTCAGTACTTC. It specifies CSVEGHGELRNIQYF.

This rearrangement joins TRBV27 to TRBJ1-1; D gene ambiguous. CDR3 length: 13 amino acids. From germline, CDR1 is MNHEY and CDR2 SMNVEV (reference sequence). Trimming removed 5 bases at V and 13 bases at J, with 20 bases between. This CDR3 is CASSPPFGSAVFF. The CDR3 nucleotides are TGTGCCAGCAGTCCCCCCTTCGGGAGCGCTGTTTTCTTT.

V gene TRBV15 combines with J gene TRBJ2-1; 7 nucleotides agree with TRBD1. This CDR3 comprises 16 residues. The V gene end was trimmed by 6 bases and the J gene end by 0 bases; junction bases not matched to a gene: 8. Germline V gives CDR1 LNHNV, CDR2 YYDKDF (reference sequence). In DNA form, the CDR3 reads TGTGCCACCAGGTCTCTCGCAGGGGGCTCCTACAATGAGCAGTTCTTC. Translated, it gives CATRSLAGGSYNEQFF.

V is TRBV27 and J is TRBJ2-7; 7 bases line up with TRBD1. From germline, CDR1 is MNHEY and CDR2 SMNVEV (reference sequence). The CDR3 has 14 residues. J was trimmed by 4 bases and V by 4 bases; bases with no gene match: 7. Written as DNA, the CDR3 is TGTGCCAGCAGTTCCTGGGACAGCCTGTACGAGCAGTACTTC. Translation: CASSSWDSLYEQYF.